This T cell receptor beta chain was obtained from a study of regulatory T cells in long-lasting Graves disease. General study findings and limits: Less diverse TCR repertoires were seen in persistent Graves' patients than in newly diagnosed ones. Persistent disease preferred TRBV28, TRBJ1-2 and TRBJ2-5; new disease, TRBV20-1 and TRBJ2-1.

Worth noting for this clonotype: Its target is unknown.

Time point defined: persistent/refractory GD, antithyroid drugs over 5 years with positive TRAb. PBMCs provided the RNA from which the TCR library was made. The CDR3 consists of 13 residues. V lost 6 bases and J lost 9; bases outside the gene matches: 8. With iRepertoire HTBI primers and Arm-PCR of CDR3 regions, TCR beta libraries were built. Authors' methods: Samples revealed 50 to 75 TRBV and over 12 TRBJ segments. TCRdb re-called the multiplex PCR reads through MiXCR, storing one row per CDR3 protein. The V and J calls reflect TCRdb's pipeline rather than the authors' work. The data contain about 460,000 distinct CDR3 sequences, roughly 22% of them singletons.

V gene TRBV12-3 or TRBV12-4 combines with J gene TRBJ2-5; TRBD1 aligns across 9 bases. The material sequenced was peripheral blood mononuclear cells (PBMCs), taken when the disease was refractory, from a patient treated with antithyroid drugs. This TCR came from a female donor with Graves disease. Here the CDR3 reads CASSTGTGRAQYF. The CDR3 nucleotides are TGTGCCAGCAGCACCGGGACAGGGAGAGCCCAGTACTTC.